This T cell receptor beta chain was recovered during a study of OX40 agonist ivuxolimab in advanced cancers. The ends lost 3 bases at V and 6 bases at J; junction bases unmatched: 3. Germline V lookup: CDR1 SGHTA, CDR2 FQGTGA. The CDR3 is made up of 14 amino acids. Libraries were prepared by immunoSEQ multiplex PCR; TCRdb keeps only in-frame clonotypes and omits some of them. This table has 13,000 to 15,000 clones, 70% to 85% appearing once. This receptor was identified in an adult with an advanced solid tumor such as melanoma, head and neck, liver or kidney cancer. The chain couples TRBV7-3 to TRBJ2-1; 9 bases are a match to TRBD2. Material: CD4+ or CD8+ T cells sorted from blood, obtained in a trial of the OX40 agonist ivuxolimab. This CDR3 reads CASSFSGLANEQFF. The CDR3 nucleotides are TGTGCCAGCAGCTTCTCGGGACTAGCCAATGAGCAGTTCTTC.